What follows are 27 T cell receptor beta chains derived from one specimen sequenced in a study of shared clonotypes between healthy human individuals. Produced via immunoSEQ multiplex PCR; TCRdb's table is partial and in-frame only. The table has around 330,000 clones, under 80% seen once. Sequenced: memory CD4+ T cells sorted from blood. Indicated subset: CD45RA-negative fraction. The receptors shown here come from a young man in good health.

This clone was picked up one time. This chain links TRBV7-2 with TRBJ2-7; 9 nucleotides match TRBD2. J was trimmed by 0 bases and V by 1 base; bases with no gene match: 4. Germline V lookup: CDR1 SGHTA, CDR2 FQGNSA. CDR3 size: 16 residues. CDR3 DNA: TGTGCCAGCAGCTTAGGGGGGACTAGCTTCTCCTACGAGCAGTACTTC. Protein sequence: CASSLGGTSFSYEQYF.

The gene calls are TRBV7-2 and TRBJ1-1, with D hard to call. The CDR3 extends over 13 amino acids. The V and J ends lost 5 bases and 5 bases respectively, with 12 bases between them. From germline, CDR1 is SGHTA and CDR2 FQGNSA. The CDR3 bases are TGTGCCAGCAGCCGGGGAGTTCAGACTGAAGCTTTCTTT. Encoded protein: CASSRGVQTEAFF.

J is TRBJ2-5 and V is TRBV5-4; D perhaps matches TRBD1 (7 bases). This CDR3 spans 16 amino acids. V was clipped by 4 bases and J by 1 base, with 17 bases between them. Germline V gene lookup returns CDR1 SGHNT and CDR2 YYREEE (reference sequence). CDR3 bases: TGTGCCAGCAGCCCACCCCCCCAGGGGGGCCAAGAGACCCAGTACTTC. It specifies CASSPPPQGGQETQYF.

This clone was counted a few times. The chain recombines TRBV2 with TRBJ2-1; D call uncertain. The V and J ends lost 7 bases and 9 bases respectively, with 16 bases between them. Germline V gene lookup returns CDR1 SNHLY and CDR2 FYNNEI. CDR3 length: 13 amino acids. CDR3: CASIGNSYVEQFF. CDR3 nucleotide sequence: TGTGCCAGCATCGGTAACAGCTATGTTGAGCAGTTCTTC.

The chain has TRBV7-8 and TRBJ2-1; D is perhaps TRBD2 (6 bases). CDR1 and CDR2 (germline): SGHVS, FQNEAQ. The CDR3 is 16 amino acids. V was clipped by 5 bases and J by 2 bases, with 16 bases between them. The CDR3: CASSLTFGGTYNEQFF. The CDR3 DNA reads as TGTGCCAGCAGCCTCACATTCGGGGGTACCTACAATGAGCAGTTCTTC. The entire variable domain, with the rest obtained from reference TRBV7-8 and TRBJ2-1, is as follows: GAGVSQSPRYKVAKRGQDVALRCDPISGHVSLFWYQQALGQGPEFLTYFQNEAQLDKSGLPSDRFFAERPEGSVSTLKIQRTQQEDSAVYLCASSLTFGGTYNEQFFGPGTRLTVL.

This clone was seen a few times. The rearrangement links TRBV15 to TRBJ1-4, with TRBD1 matching 8 bases. The CDR3 runs 17 residues. The junction had 8 bases not matched to a gene; V was cut back by 0 bases and J by 5 bases. Per germline, CDR1 LNHNV and CDR2 YYDKDF (reference sequence). The CDR3 reads CATSRELGQGKNEKLFF. CDR3 coding DNA: TGTGCCACCAGCAGAGAACTAGGACAGGGCAAAAATGAAAAACTGTTTTTT.

CDR3 sequence: CASSLGRQLNQPQHF. In nucleotides, the CDR3 is TGTGCCAGCAGCTTAGGTCGACAGCTCAATCAGCCCCAGCATTTT. The chain employs TRBV7-8 and TRBJ1-5; a possible D gene is TRBD1 (5 bases). The CDR3 runs to 15 residues. CDR1 is SGHVS and CDR2 is FQNEAQ in the germline V gene. The V and J ends lost 1 base and 3 bases respectively, with 10 bases between them.

The chain couples TRBV9 to TRBJ2-1; no firm D call. Trimming pared 0 bases from V and 0 bases from J, leaving 13 bases between. The CDR3 spans 17 residues. In germline, CDR1 is SGDLS, CDR2 YYNGEE. The CDR3 coding sequence is TGTGCCAGCAGCGTAGTCGCAACCAAGAGCTCCTACAATGAGCAGTTCTTC. Encoded protein: CASSVVATKSSYNEQFF.

The chain is built from TRBV18 and TRBJ2-2; D uncertain. This CDR3 region has 16 residues. Germline loops: CDR1 KGHSH, CDR2 LQKENI. The V end lost 2 bases, the J end lost 6 bases, and 16 bases lay between the germline ends. The CDR3 region is CASSPESGRLPGELFF. Here the CDR3 DNA reads TGTGCCAGCTCACCAGAATCTGGCCGACTCCCCGGGGAGCTGTTTTTT. The full variable domain, rest sourced from reference TRBV18 and TRBJ2-2, is NAGVMQNPRHLVRRRGQEARLRCSPMKGHSHVYWYRQLPEEGLKFMVYLQKENIIDESGMPKERFSAEFPKEGPSILRIQQVVRGDSAAYFCASSPESGRLPGELFFGEGSRLTVL.

The chain is built from TRBV5-8 and TRBJ1-4, with TRBD1 identical over 7 bases. With 2 bases clipped from V and 3 bases from J, the junction kept 4 bases outside the gene matches. Germline V gene data show CDR1 as SGHTS and CDR2 as YDEGEE. The CDR3 contains 15 residues. The CDR3 region is CASSLTGDPNEKLFF. Here the CDR3 DNA reads TGTGCCAGCAGCTTAACAGGGGATCCTAATGAAAAACTGTTTTTT.

The V and J genes are TRBV6-6 and TRBJ1-1; 7 bases are shared with TRBD1. Unmatched junction bases numbered 8, after V lost 0 bases and J lost 4 bases. The CDR3 totals 16 residues. Germline V gene data show CDR1 as MNHNY and CDR2 as SVGAGI (reference sequence). The CDR3 loop is CASSYSYPGGSTEAFF. For the CDR3, the DNA is TGTGCCAGCAGTTACTCTTACCCAGGGGGGAGCACTGAAGCTTTCTTT.

This clone has ten or more counts. DNA of the CDR3: TGTGCCAGCAGCTTTAGTTTACGAGACGGAGAGACCCAGTACTTC. Amino acid sequence: CASSFSLRDGETQYF. The rearrangement links TRBV7-2 to TRBJ2-5; D unresolved. The germline V gene has CDR1 SGHTA and CDR2 FQGNSA. The CDR3 sequence is 15 residues long. The V gene lost 3 bases and the J gene lost 4 bases, with 15 bases spanning the gap.

J is TRBJ1-5 and V is TRBV10-2; D might be TRBD1 (5 bases). V was cut by 6 bases and J by 5 bases, with 8 bases left in between. Germline CDR1 and CDR2: WSHSY and SAAADI. This CDR3 has 12 amino acids. CDR3 region: CASSIGDQPQHF. DNA for the CDR3: TGCGCCAGCAGCATAGGGGATCAGCCCCAGCATTTT.

On this clone itself: Other DNA variants within this sample encode the same CDR3. The chain links TRBV25-1 to TRBJ2-1, with 9 bases fitting TRBD2. This CDR3 has 18 residues. Germline values: CDR1 MGHDK, CDR2 SYGVNS. Germline trimming cut 1 base from V and 3 bases from J; bases unmatched to any gene: 10. The CDR3 DNA reads as TGTGCCAGCAGTGAATCACGCAGGCGGGAGGGATTCTACAATGAGCAGTTCTTC. It encodes CASSESRRREGFYNEQFF.

The chain carries TRBV11-2 and TRBJ2-1; maybe TRBD1 (5 bases). Trimming shortened V by 5 bases and J by 5 bases, and 13 bases separated the two germline ends. The CDR3 runs 14 residues. CDR1 SGHAT and CDR2 FQNNGV come from the germline V gene. The CDR3 region is CASSRIRENNEQFF. In DNA form, the CDR3 reads TGTGCCAGCAGCCGCATCAGGGAAAACAATGAGCAGTTCTTC.

This sequence joins TRBV18 and TRBJ1-1, with D unresolved. This CDR3 comprises 16 residues. V dropped 1 base and J dropped 2 bases, with 14 bases sitting between them. Germline V gene sequence: CDR1 KGHSH, CDR2 LQKENI. This CDR3 reads CASSPRRELGNTEAFF. The CDR3 DNA sequence: TGTGCCAGCTCACCACGGAGGGAATTGGGTAACACTGAAGCTTTCTTT.

This chain joins TRBV6-5 and TRBJ1-4, with D hard to call. CDR3 length: 15 residues. CDR1 is MNHEY, CDR2 SVGAGI, per germline. Trimming removed 6 bases at V and 0 bases at J, with 11 bases between. The CDR3 sequence is CASSYNPSTNEKLFF. DNA of the CDR3: TGTGCCAGCAGCTACAATCCATCAACTAATGAAAAACTGTTTTTT.

This sequence joins TRBV21-1 and TRBJ2-7; TRBD1 is the table's D call and was not checked against the DNA. TRBV21-1 is deemed a pseudogene. The CDR3 runs 14 residues. The DNA for the CDR3 is TGTGCCAGCAGCACCCTAGGGGGCCTCAGGGAGCAGTACTTC. Translating gives CASSTLGGLREQYF.

The rearrangement links TRBV2 to TRBJ2-3, with D tentatively TRBD1 (6 bases). The CDR3 is made up of 13 amino acids. V was shortened by 9 bases and J by 5 bases, with 15 bases between the two germline ends. Germline CDR1 reads SNHLY; CDR2 reads FYNNEI. Here the CDR3 reads CASNPDSQDTQYF. The CDR3 nucleotides read TGTGCCAGTAATCCGGACAGCCAAGATACGCAGTATTTT. Combining the CDR3 with reference TRBV2 and TRBJ2-3 gives the whole variable domain EPEVTQTPSHQVTQMGQEVILRCVPISNHLYFYWYRQILGQKVEFLVSFYNNEISEKSEIFDDQFSVERPDGSNFTLKIRSTKLEDSAMYFCASNPDSQDTQYFGPGTRLTVL.

The chain is built from TRBV5-1 and TRBJ2-1; 9 positions match TRBD1. Trimming at V came to 3 bases and at J to 3 bases, leaving 1 base not matched to a gene. Germline lookup yields CDR1 SGHRS and CDR2 YFSETQ. This CDR3 region has 14 residues. CDR3 nucleotide sequence: TGCGCCAGCAGCTCGGACAGGGGCTACAATGAGCAGTTCTTC. The encoded protein is CASSSDRGYNEQFF.

J is TRBJ1-2 and V is TRBV29-1; D gene ambiguous. The CDR3 loop spans 13 amino acids. CDR1 is SQVTM and CDR2 is ANQGSEA in the germline V gene. V dropped 2 bases and J dropped 0 bases, with 7 bases sitting between them. The chain's CDR3 is CSVEPSANYGYTF. DNA for the CDR3: TGCAGCGTTGAACCGTCAGCTAACTATGGCTACACCTTC.

The CDR3 spells CASSPGAGTLHGYTF. In nucleotides, the CDR3 is TGTGCCAGCTCACCGGGTGCAGGAACCCTACATGGCTACACCTTC. The chain uses TRBV18 and TRBJ1-2; D is unresolved. Germline V gene data show CDR1 as KGHSH and CDR2 as LQKENI. The CDR3 consists of 15 residues. V was cut by 3 bases and J by 6 bases, with 17 bases left in between.

The chain employs TRBV11-3 and TRBJ2-5, with D possibly being TRBD1 (6 bases). This CDR3 is built from 16 residues. V gave up 5 bases and J gave up 2 bases, with 18 bases separating them. Germline CDR1 SGHNT, CDR2 YENEEA. The CDR3 here is CASSAYRQGTQETQYF. In DNA, the CDR3 is TGTGCCAGCAGCGCATATCGGCAGGGGACACAAGAGACCCAGTACTTC.

The genes are TRBV6-6 and TRBJ1-2; D not resolved. V was cut by 5 bases and J by 4 bases, with 5 bases left in between. The CDR3 has 11 amino acids. Germline V gene sequence: CDR1 MNHNY, CDR2 SVGAGI (reference sequence). CDR3 bases: TGTGCCAGCAGTGATATCTATGGCTACACCTTC. Protein: CASSDIYGYTF.

V usage is TRBV19 and J usage is TRBJ2-2, with a tentative D call TRBD2 (5 bases). Germline loops: CDR1 LNHDA, CDR2 SQIVND (reference sequence). The CDR3 sequence is 16 residues long. V lost 7 bases, J lost 0 bases, and 15 bases lay in between. The CDR3 bases are TGTGCCAGTAAGTTTGGCAGCGGAACGAACACCGGGGAGCTGTTTTTT. This codes for CASKFGSGTNTGELFF.

This clone was picked up a small number of times. Other DNA variants within this sample encode the same CDR3. V is TRBV7-9 and J is TRBJ2-5, with TRBD2 as a possible D gene (6 bases). This CDR3 has 13 residues. Germline lookup yields CDR1 SEHNR and CDR2 FQNEAQ (reference sequence). V gave up 5 bases and J gave up 4 bases, with 11 bases separating them. The CDR3 DNA follows: TGTGCCAGCAGCCTGGTGGGGGGAGAGACCCAGTACTTC. Its protein product is CASSLVGGETQYF.

This clone was found a few times. The chain couples TRBV6-6 to TRBJ1-1; D not certain. This CDR3 is 13 amino acids long. CDR1 is MNHNY and CDR2 is SVGAGI in the germline V gene (reference sequence). With 4 bases removed from V and 1 base from J, the gap between germline ends came to 7 bases. The CDR3 DNA sequence: TGTGCCAGCAGTTTTCAGTGGAACACTGAAGCTTTCTTT. It specifies CASSFQWNTEAFF.